The clone carrying this T cell receptor (beta chain) was counted at least ten times. Its antigen is currently unknown. The germline CDR1 and CDR2 sequences are MGHRA and YSYEKL. This CDR3 is built from 15 residues. Trimming shortened V by 4 bases and J by 7 bases, and 19 bases separated the two germline ends. This record belongs to a study of T cell repertoires in cytomegalovirus infection. Study results and limitations: Using cumulative public TCR beta family frequency, the authors identified those who carried CMV together with the relevant HLA.

In TCRdb, the reads were re-called with MiXCR into one record per CDR3 protein. The table has almost 550,000 distinct CDR3 sequences, 16% seen once. The sample consisted of CD8+ T cells from PBMCs. This receptor was identified in a human donor in good health (CMV status not recorded). Some clones in this sample may be carry-over from other donors' samples. This chain joins TRBV4-1 and TRBJ1-1; D might be TRBD1 (5 bases). The CDR3 bases are TGCGCCAGCAGCCCTTCGGAGGGGTCAACCATTGAAGCTTTCTTT. This translates into CASSPSEGSTIEAFF.